This entry features one TCR beta chain sequence. Its antigen remains unknown. TCRdb's table, derived via immunoSEQ multiplex PCR, lists solely in-frame clones and lacks some. The repertoire holds 90,000 to 130,000 clones, with around 87% as singletons. The data belong to a study of Tregs in tolerant kidney transplant recipients. For the study at large: Mixed chimerism was transient after nonmyeloablative marrow transplants from related graft donors.

This CDR3 has 15 amino acids. The V gene's germline CDR1 is PRHDT and CDR2 FYEKMQ (reference sequence). The junction had 4 bases not matched to a gene; V was cut back by 4 bases and J by 3 bases. Whole-study findings and limits: Validation in larger populations is needed because few patients were studied.

This clonotype was obtained from a human donor who received a combined kidney and bone marrow transplant. The source was CD4+ T cells from blood, collected before the transplant. V gene TRBV13 combines with J gene TRBJ2-3; the match to TRBD2 covers 10 bases. In DNA, the CDR3 is TGTGCCAGCAGCTCCACTAGCGGGGTGACAGATACGCAGTATTTT. Translation: CASSSTSGVTDTQYF.